What follows describes a single T cell receptor (beta chain). The germline V and J ends were trimmed by 6 bases and 2 bases, with 5 bases remaining between them. This CDR3 has 12 amino acids. Germline V gene lookup returns CDR1 MNHNS and CDR2 SASEGT. This entry comes from a study of blood T cell repertoires in COVID-19. Looking at the study overall: Sites across the United States, Italy and Spain contributed samples from acute and convalescent COVID-19. T cells, B-cell-depleted T cells, or PBMCs supplied cDNA or gDNA.

Study processing details: Reference gene primers were amplified, and this amplification served to estimate nucleated cell counts. Using immunoSEQ multiplex PCR, the repertoire was profiled, and TCRdb retains in-frame clones only, with some absent. V and J calls and clone size follow that table, whereas D and trimming were derived from the DNA. The sample holds fewer than 500,000 clones, roughly 88% seen once. In assigning cohorts, the study relied on participant-reported clinical history. This sequence originates from a woman aged 25 to 39 with acute COVID-19. The chain couples TRBV6-1 to TRBJ1-5, with D unresolved. The sequenced material came from PBMCs or T cells enriched from blood (not recorded which). The CDR3 region is CASSQGNQPQHF. The CDR3 DNA is TGTGCCAGCAGCCAGGGCAATCAGCCCCAGCATTTT.